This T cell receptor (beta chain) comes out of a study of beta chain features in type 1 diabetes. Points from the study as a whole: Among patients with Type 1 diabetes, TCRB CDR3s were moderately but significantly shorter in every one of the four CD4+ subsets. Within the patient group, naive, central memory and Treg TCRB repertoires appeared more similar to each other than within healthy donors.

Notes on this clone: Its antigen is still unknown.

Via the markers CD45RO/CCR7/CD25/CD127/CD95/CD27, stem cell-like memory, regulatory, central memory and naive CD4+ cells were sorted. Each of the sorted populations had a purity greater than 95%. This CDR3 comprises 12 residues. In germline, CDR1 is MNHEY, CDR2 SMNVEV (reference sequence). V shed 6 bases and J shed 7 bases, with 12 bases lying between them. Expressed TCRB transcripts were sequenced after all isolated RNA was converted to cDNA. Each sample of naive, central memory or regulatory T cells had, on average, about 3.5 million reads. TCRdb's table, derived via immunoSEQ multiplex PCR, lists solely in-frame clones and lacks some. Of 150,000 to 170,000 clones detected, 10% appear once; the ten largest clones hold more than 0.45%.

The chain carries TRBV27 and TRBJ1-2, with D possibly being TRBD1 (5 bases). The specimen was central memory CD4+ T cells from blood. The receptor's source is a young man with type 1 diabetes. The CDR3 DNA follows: TGTGCCAGCAGGATGGACAAAGGTGGCTACACCTTC. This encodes CASRMDKGGYTF.